This T cell receptor beta chain was profiled in a study of CD8 T cells in Susac syndrome. The CDR3 sequence is 16 residues long. V was clipped by 0 bases and J by 3 bases; unmatched bases: 7. Reverse transcription of about 0.5 to 1 ug RNA used random hexamers. One entry per CDR3 protein results from TCRdb running MiXCR on the immunoSEQ multiplex PCR reads. Of approximately 150,000 distinct CDR3 sequences listed, about 95% are singletons. The chain is built from TRBV23-1 and TRBJ1-2, with 7 positions matching TRBD1. TRBV23-1 is an ORF, and what it does is uncertain. This TCR was sampled from a human donor with multiple sclerosis. Sample: CD4+ T cells from PBMCs. DNA for the CDR3: TGCGCCAGCAGTCAATCATTAGACAGGGCTTACTATGGCTACACCTTC. It codes for CASSQSLDRAYYGYTF.